A single sample gave rise to the 21 T cell receptor beta chains below, sequenced in a study of control samples from healthy donors and cancer patients (dated by TCRdb to 2018 to 2020). The protocol used for the library was the immunoSEQ multiplex PCR assay. Sourced from immuneACCESS, this table was stored by TCRdb with only in-frame sequences that have V and J called. A share of the clones is absent; for the studies checked, an unresolved V gene accounts for under half, and the remainder has no known explanation. The sample table contains some 130,000 clones; only one count was recorded for about 90% of them. Roughly 1.9% of the sample is in the top ten clones. The source material was blood. The receptor set was obtained from a woman aged 50 to 60 in good health.

CDR3 DNA sequence: TGTGCCAGTAGTCCCGGAGGGACAGTCAATCAGCCCCAGCATTTT. It specifies CASSPGGTVNQPQHF. The chain employs TRBV19 and TRBJ1-5; TRBD1 agrees at 7 bases. Unmatched junction bases numbered 7, after V lost 5 bases and J lost 3 bases. The germline CDR1 and CDR2 sequences are LNHDA and SQIVND (reference sequence). There are 15 residues in the CDR3.

V gene TRBV10-2 combines with J gene TRBJ2-7; D call uncertain. V was shortened by 3 bases and J by 2 bases, with 14 bases between the two germline ends. CDR3 length: 15 amino acids. Germline lookup yields CDR1 WSHSY and CDR2 SAAADI. CDR3 in DNA: TGCGCCAGCAGTGAACGAGCGCAGGCCGCCTACGAGCAGTACTTC. Translation gives CASSERAQAAYEQYF.

The chain carries TRBV19 and TRBJ2-6; TRBD1 matches at 7 bases. The CDR3 consists of 18 residues. The V gene end was trimmed by 6 bases and the J gene end by 0 bases; junction bases not matched to a gene: 11. The germline V gene encodes CDR1 LNHDA and CDR2 SQIVND (reference sequence). The DNA for the CDR3 is TGTGCCAGTAGAGACGGACAGGTCCTCGCCTCTGGGGCCAACGTCCTGACTTTC. This codes for CASRDGQVLASGANVLTF.

This clone was detected only a few times. CDR3 DNA sequence: TGCGCCAGCAGCTTGAAGGGGTCGGACTCCTACGAGCAGTACTTC. Translating it yields CASSLKGSDSYEQYF. The genes are TRBV5-1 and TRBJ2-7, with D perhaps TRBD1 (5 bases). Trimming stripped 1 base from V and 0 bases from J, with 11 bases between. CDR3 length: 15 residues. Germline V lookup: CDR1 SGHRS, CDR2 YFSETQ.

Concerning this clone itself: Additional DNA sequences in this sample encode the identical CDR3. This chain joins TRBV12-3 or TRBV12-4 and TRBJ1-1, with 8 bases aligning to TRBD1. V dropped 6 bases and J dropped 2; count of bases not matched to a gene: 2. The CDR3 covers 13 residues. Here the CDR3 reads CASRGQGNTEAFF. CDR3 bases: TGTGCCAGCAGAGGACAGGGAAACACTGAAGCTTTCTTT.

The chain employs TRBV7-8 and TRBJ2-5, with D tentatively TRBD1 or TRBD2 (5 bases each). V lost 3 bases and J 4 bases, leaving 9 bases between the germline ends. The CDR3 length is 13 residues. From germline, CDR1 is SGHVS and CDR2 FQNEAQ. CDR3 residues: CASSFRGLETQYF. The CDR3 DNA follows: TGTGCCAGCAGCTTCCGGGGCCTAGAGACCCAGTACTTC.

V is TRBV10-1 and J is TRBJ1-5, with a possible D match to TRBD1 (5 bases). This CDR3 has 18 amino acids. With 0 bases removed from V and 0 bases from J, the gap between germline ends came to 15 bases. Germline V lookup: CDR1 WNHNN, CDR2 SYGVQD (reference sequence). The CDR3 is CASSESRQGSYSNQPQHF. The CDR3 bases are TGCGCCAGCAGTGAGTCGCGGCAGGGAAGCTATAGCAATCAGCCCCAGCATTTT.

This chain links TRBV13 with TRBJ1-2; D is uncertain. The ends were cut back, 5 bases at V and 4 bases at J, with 14 bases in the middle. This CDR3 has 14 amino acids. CDR1 and CDR2 (germline): PRHDT, FYEKMQ (reference sequence). The CDR3 loop reads CASSKTGNLYGYTF. CDR3 coding DNA: TGTGCCAGCAGCAAAACCGGGAACCTCTATGGCTACACCTTC.

This sequence joins TRBV5-1 and TRBJ2-7; D is possibly TRBD1 or TRBD2 (5 bases each). Trimming took off 0 bases at V and 6 bases at J, with 16 bases between the two ends. The length of the CDR3 is 15 residues. The germline gives CDR1 SGHRS, CDR2 YFSETQ. In nucleotides, the CDR3 is TGCGCCAGCAGCTTGGGGGGCTCAGAGGGTACCGAGCAGTACTTC. Protein: CASSLGGSEGTEQYF. Combining the CDR3 with reference TRBV5-1 and TRBJ2-7 gives the whole variable domain KAGVTQTPRYLIKTRGQQVTLSCSPISGHRSVSWYQQTPGQGLQFLFEYFSETQRNKGNFPGRFSGRQFSNSRSEMNVSTLELGDSALYLCASSLGGSEGTEQYFGPGTRLTVT.

The V and J genes are TRBV28 and TRBJ1-5, with D perhaps matching TRBD1 (6 bases). Germline values: CDR1 MDHEN, CDR2 SYDVKM. The CDR3 is 16 amino acids. The V end was cut by 8 bases, the J end by 7 bases, with 24 bases between. This chain's CDR3 is CASYPGHRDLWQPQHF. For the CDR3, the DNA is TGTGCCAGCTATCCCGGCCACAGGGACTTATGGCAGCCCCAGCATTTT.

This rearrangement joins TRBV3-1 (or the pseudogene TRBV3-2) to TRBJ2-7; the D is unclear. From germline, CDR1 is LGHDT and CDR2 YNNKEL (reference sequence). The V gene lost 1 base and the J gene lost 5 bases, with 3 bases spanning the gap. CDR3 size: 11 residues. The CDR3 nucleotides read TGTGCCAGCAGCCAAGTTGACGAGCAGTACTTC. Encoded protein: CASSQVDEQYF.

In the case of this clone: Within the sample, other DNA sequences also encode this same CDR3. The V gene is TRBV5-6, the J gene TRBJ1-4; D unclear. The CDR3 extends over 14 amino acids. Trimming removed 2 bases from V and 0 bases from J, with 5 bases in between. Germline-derived CDR1 and CDR2 are SGHDT and YYEEEE. This CDR3 is CASSLIATNEKLFF. The CDR3 region has the DNA TGTGCCAGCAGCTTAATTGCAACTAATGAAAAACTGTTTTTT.

The chain has TRBV6-5 and TRBJ2-3; 9 bases fit TRBD2. The CDR3 is 16 residues long. CDR1 and CDR2 (germline): MNHEY, SVGAGI. Trimming cost V 0 bases and J 3 bases; bases outside gene matches: 4. Here the CDR3 reads CASSYSSGRGTDTQYF. The DNA of the CDR3 is TGTGCCAGCAGTTACTCTAGCGGGAGAGGAACAGATACGCAGTATTTT.

The chain recombines TRBV6-1 with TRBJ2-5; D unresolved. CDR1 is MNHNS and CDR2 is SASEGT in the germline V gene. The V end was cut by 2 bases, the J end by 5 bases, with 24 bases between. The CDR3 length is 18 residues. CDR3 sequence (DNA): TGTGCCAGCAGTGAAAGGTTTCCGTCCCGGTCCGGCCCGGAGACCCAGTACTTC. It encodes CASSERFPSRSGPETQYF.

The gene calls are TRBV7-9 and TRBJ2-3; 9 bases fit TRBD1. Germline V lookup: CDR1 SEHNR, CDR2 FQNEAQ (reference sequence). The CDR3 is made up of 15 amino acids. Trimming took 3 bases from V and 3 from J; bases not matched to a gene: 4. The CDR3 loop reads CASSFGTGPTDTQYF. Written as DNA, the CDR3 is TGTGCCAGCAGCTTTGGGACAGGGCCAACAGATACGCAGTATTTT.

V usage is TRBV28 and J usage is TRBJ2-3, with D perhaps TRBD2 (6 bases). The CDR3 covers 15 residues. Germline assignment: CDR1 MDHEN and CDR2 SYDVKM. Deletions cut 3 bases from V and 2 bases from J, with 12 bases between. The chain's CDR3 is CASSFPGLHTDTQYF. CDR3 nucleotide sequence: TGTGCCAGCAGTTTTCCGGGACTTCACACAGATACGCAGTATTTT.

The CDR3: CASRYRGSNTEAFF. The CDR3 nucleotides are TGTGCCAGCAGATACAGGGGCTCGAACACTGAAGCTTTCTTT. The chain recombines TRBV2 with TRBJ1-1, with 7 bases aligning to TRBD1. V lost 6 bases and J lost 1; bases outside the gene matches: 5. Per the germline V gene, CDR1 is SNHLY and CDR2 is FYNNEI. The CDR3 has 14 residues.

V usage is TRBV7-8 and J usage is TRBJ2-7; tentative D call: TRBD1 (6 bases). The CDR3 contains 15 residues. Germline CDR1 SGHVS, CDR2 FQNEAQ. Trimming took 2 bases from V and 0 from J, leaving 11 bases between them. CDR3 in amino acids: CASSLTTGSSYEQYF. The DNA for the CDR3 is TGTGCCAGCAGCTTAACTACAGGGAGCTCCTACGAGCAGTACTTC. Complete variable domain (other parts from reference TRBV7-8 and TRBJ2-7): GAGVSQSPRYKVAKRGQDVALRCDPISGHVSLFWYQQALGQGPEFLTYFQNEAQLDKSGLPSDRFFAERPEGSVSTLKIQRTQQEDSAVYLCASSLTTGSSYEQYFGPGTRLTVT.

This chain uses TRBV27 with TRBJ2-1; TRBD2 matches at 8 bases. CDR1 is MNHEY, CDR2 SMNVEV, per germline (reference sequence). This CDR3 has 14 residues. Trimming removed 2 bases from V and 8 bases from J; junction bases left unmatched: 5. In DNA form, the CDR3 reads TGTGCCAGCAGTTTAAGTAGCGGGAACTATGAGCAGTTCTTC. It is translated as CASSLSSGNYEQFF.

In its sample, this clone was seen once. V gene TRBV11-3 combines with J gene TRBJ2-5, with D perhaps TRBD1 (6 bases). CDR1 is SGHNT and CDR2 is YENEEA in the germline V gene. The CDR3 is 15 residues long. V was shortened by 5 bases and J by 1 base, with 14 bases between the two germline ends. CDR3 DNA sequence: TGTGCCAGCAGCATCAAAACAGGGTTCCAAGAGACCCAGTACTTC. Amino acids: CASSIKTGFQETQYF.

This chain uses TRBV30 with TRBJ1-4, with D hard to call. The V end was cut by 0 bases, the J end by 4 bases, with 12 bases between. Germline V gene sequence: CDR1 GTSNPN, CDR2 SVGIG (reference sequence). CDR3 length equals 15 residues. In nucleotides, the CDR3 is TGTGCCTGGAGTGTACACAGTCAGCTTAATGAAAAACTGTTTTTT. This codes for CAWSVHSQLNEKLFF.